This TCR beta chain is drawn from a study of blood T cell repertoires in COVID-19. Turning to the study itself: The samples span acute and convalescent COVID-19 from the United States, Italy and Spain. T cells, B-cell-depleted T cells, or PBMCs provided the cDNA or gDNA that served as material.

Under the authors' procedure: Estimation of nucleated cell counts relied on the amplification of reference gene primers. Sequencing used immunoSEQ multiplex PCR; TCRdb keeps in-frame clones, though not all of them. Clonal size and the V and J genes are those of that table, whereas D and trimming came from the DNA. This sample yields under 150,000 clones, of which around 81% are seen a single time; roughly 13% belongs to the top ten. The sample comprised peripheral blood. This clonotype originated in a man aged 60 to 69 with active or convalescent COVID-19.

The DNA for the CDR3 is TGTGCCAGCAGCTCCTCTAGCGGGAGGTCGTCTGGGGCCAACGTCCTGACTTTC. It specifies CASSSSSGRSSGANVLTF. The V call is TRBV11-2, the J call TRBJ2-6; 11 nucleotides agree with TRBD2. CDR1 SGHAT and CDR2 FQNNGV come from the germline V gene. The CDR3 contains 18 residues. The ends lost 4 bases at V and 1 base at J; junction bases unmatched: 6.